This TCR beta chain is drawn from a study of cytomegalovirus exposure and HLA in healthy donors. Overall study findings and caveats: CMV serostatus alone was available as immune exposure information. In the analysis, some V segments, TRBV6-2 and TRBV6-3 included, were excluded as indistinguishable.

Germline loops: CDR1 SNHLY, CDR2 FYNNEI. Trimming shortened V by 5 bases and J by 0 bases, and 11 bases separated the two germline ends. The CDR3 covers 15 residues. Primers for the PCR totalled 60 Vbeta and 13 Jbeta. Profiled with immunoSEQ multiplex PCR; TCRdb holds only in-frame clones, not every one. The data hold approximately 100,000 clones, with around three quarters observed a single time. In the case of this clone: The target antigen is unknown.

The chain joins TRBV2 to TRBJ2-1, with D possibly TRBD1 on 6 matching bases. The receptor was isolated from a man in his sixties in good health and CMV-seropositive. The specimen was PBMCs. The CDR3 loop reads CASSYDRSSYNEQFF. Written as DNA, the CDR3 is TGTGCCAGCAGTTACGACAGGAGCTCCTACAATGAGCAGTTCTTC. Combining the CDR3 with reference TRBV2 and TRBJ2-1 gives the whole variable domain EPEVTQTPSHQVTQMGQEVILRCVPISNHLYFYWYRQILGQKVEFLVSFYNNEISEKSEIFDDQFSVERPDGSNFTLKIRSTKLEDSAMYFCASSYDRSSYNEQFFGPGTRLTVL.